This T cell receptor (beta chain) was identified in a study of human T cells and chemical hapten exposure. Whole-study context: Upper inner arm skin measuring approximately 2 cm by approximately 2 cm received 2% DPC for sensitization. Upper back patch tests used 0.01% DPC, scored after 6 days.

At least ten counts were recorded for this clonotype. The length of the CDR3 is 13 residues. Trimming took 5 bases from V and 5 from J, leaving 12 bases between them. The germline V gene has CDR1 SGHTA and CDR2 FQGNSA. TCRdb re-called the RACE reads with MiXCR, one entry per CDR3 protein. The sample shows approximately 97,000 distinct CDR3 sequences, 11% of them seen only once. Time point in this sample: patch test 2, 6 weeks after DPC sensitization. Noted treatment: therapeutic diphenylcyclopropenone sensitization with weekly scalp DPC. This chain connects TRBV7-2 to TRBJ1-1; TRBD1 is a possible D gene (6 bases). This TCR came from a woman aged 35 to 49 with alopecia areata. Some clones in this sample may be carry-over from other donors' samples. The starting material was whole blood, obtained in connection with sensitization to the hapten diphenylcyclopropenone (DPC). CDR3 sequence: CASSAQQGTEAFF. The CDR3 nucleotides read TGTGCCAGCAGCGCCCAACAGGGAACTGAAGCTTTCTTT.